The 2 T cell receptor beta chains given below trace back to one sample, sequenced in a study of T-cell memory formation after mild COVID-19. TCRdb reprocessed the 5' RACE reads with MiXCR, giving one entry per CDR3 protein. The repertoire holds 300,000 to 350,000 distinct CDR3 sequences, with approximately 19% as singletons. The specimen sequenced was PBMCs or a T cell subset sorted from them (not recorded which). The receptors originated from a man aged 18 to 35 who had mild COVID-19 (a few samples of this study predate the infection). Cell type and time point are not known.

This clonotype was counted only a few times. The rearrangement joins TRBV18 to TRBJ1-4; possibly TRBD1 for D (6 bases). V dropped 4 bases and J dropped 1 base, with 10 bases sitting between them. The CDR3 loop spans 15 amino acids. CDR1 KGHSH and CDR2 LQKENI come from the germline V gene. CDR3 amino acids: CASSLLQGTNEKLFF. The DNA of the CDR3 is TGTGCCAGCTCACTACTACAGGGAACTAATGAAAAACTGTTTTTT.

Ten or more counts support this clonotype. J is TRBJ1-1 and V is TRBV7-3, with D uncertain. The germline V and J ends were trimmed by 8 bases and 0 bases, with 7 bases remaining between them. There are 12 residues in the CDR3. Germline loops: CDR1 SGHTA, CDR2 FQGTGA. This CDR3 reads CASGGLNTEAFF. DNA for the CDR3: TGTGCCAGCGGCGGGTTGAACACTGAAGCTTTCTTT.